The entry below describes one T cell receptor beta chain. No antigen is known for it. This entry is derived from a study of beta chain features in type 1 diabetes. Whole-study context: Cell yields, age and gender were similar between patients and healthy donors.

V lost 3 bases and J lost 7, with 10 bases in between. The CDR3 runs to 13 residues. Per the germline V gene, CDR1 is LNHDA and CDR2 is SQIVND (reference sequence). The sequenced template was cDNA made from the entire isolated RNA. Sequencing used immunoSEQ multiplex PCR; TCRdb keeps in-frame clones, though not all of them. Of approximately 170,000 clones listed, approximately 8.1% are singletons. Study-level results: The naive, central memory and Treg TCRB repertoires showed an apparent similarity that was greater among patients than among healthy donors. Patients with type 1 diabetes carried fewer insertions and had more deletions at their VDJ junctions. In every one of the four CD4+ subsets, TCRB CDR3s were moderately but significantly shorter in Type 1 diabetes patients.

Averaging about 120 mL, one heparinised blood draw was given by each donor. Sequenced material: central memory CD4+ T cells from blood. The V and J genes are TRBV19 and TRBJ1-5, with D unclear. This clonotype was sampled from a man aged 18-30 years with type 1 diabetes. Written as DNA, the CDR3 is TGTGCCAGTAGTATTGGGAGGTTCCAGCCCCAGCATTTT. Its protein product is CASSIGRFQPQHF.